The T cell receptor beta chain described here comes from a study of early T cells in non-severe SARS-CoV-2 infection. Study-level information: Alpha and beta chains were unpaired, from unsorted whole-blood bulk RNA.

This clonotype occurred a few times. The antigen is not known. Whole-study results and caveats: Matching against VDJdb likely underestimated virus-specific expansions, favoring anti-spike CD8.

Attached unique molecular identifiers marked individual cDNA molecules. TCRdb re-called the 5' RACE reads through MiXCR, storing one row per CDR3 protein. The sample lists around 89,000 distinct CDR3 sequences; about 15% were seen once. Sequencing used whole blood. The receptor comes from an adult who was a healthcare worker with PCR-confirmed SARS-CoV-2 infection or an uninfected control (not recorded which).

CDR3 amino acids: CASSLGAGSAQPQHF. CDR3 nucleotides: TGCGCCAGCAGCTTGGGCGCAGGGAGCGCTCAGCCCCAGCATTTT. V and J are TRBV5-1 and TRBJ1-5; tentatively, D is TRBD1 (5 bases). Germline CDR1 and CDR2: SGHRS and YFSETQ. The CDR3 contains 15 residues. Deletions cut 0 bases from V and 6 bases from J, with 13 bases between.